This T cell receptor (beta chain) was recorded in a study of T cell repertoires and HLA-DP antigens. Method: immunoSEQ multiplex PCR; TCRdb's copy keeps in-frame clones and lacks some. This repertoire shows some 120,000 clones, about 92% found once; its top ten account for roughly 0.3%. A note on this clone: Its specificity is not known.

The CDR3 sequence is 13 residues long. V lost 5 bases to trimming and J lost 5 bases; unmatched junction nucleotides: 5. Germline loops: CDR1 MNHEY, CDR2 SMNVEV (reference sequence). The sample consisted of CD4+ T cells from PBMCs. V usage is TRBV27 and J usage is TRBJ2-5; the match to TRBD2 covers 7 bases. The sequence was collected from a woman between 18 and 30 years old in good health and CMV-seronegative. The CDR3 nucleotides are TGTGCCAGCAGTCCGGCGGGAGTGGAGACCCAGTACTTC. This encodes CASSPAGVETQYF.